The source of this T cell receptor beta chain is a study of blood T cell repertoires in COVID-19. Here immunoSEQ multiplex PCR was the method, and the copy in TCRdb shows in-frame clones only, minus some. The table includes approximately 100,000 clones, around four fifths detected once. The germline V gene has CDR1 SGHTA and CDR2 FQGNSA. The CDR3 runs to 15 residues. V dropped 3 bases and J dropped 7; count of bases not matched to a gene: 9. This sequence was found in a man in his fifties or sixties with acute or convalescent COVID-19. The gene calls are TRBV7-2 and TRBJ2-1; 7 bases map to TRBD1. The sequenced sample was peripheral blood. The CDR3 DNA is TGTGCCAGCAGCTTCAGACAGGGTTTAAGGAATGAGCAGTTCTTC. Protein: CASSFRQGLRNEQFF.